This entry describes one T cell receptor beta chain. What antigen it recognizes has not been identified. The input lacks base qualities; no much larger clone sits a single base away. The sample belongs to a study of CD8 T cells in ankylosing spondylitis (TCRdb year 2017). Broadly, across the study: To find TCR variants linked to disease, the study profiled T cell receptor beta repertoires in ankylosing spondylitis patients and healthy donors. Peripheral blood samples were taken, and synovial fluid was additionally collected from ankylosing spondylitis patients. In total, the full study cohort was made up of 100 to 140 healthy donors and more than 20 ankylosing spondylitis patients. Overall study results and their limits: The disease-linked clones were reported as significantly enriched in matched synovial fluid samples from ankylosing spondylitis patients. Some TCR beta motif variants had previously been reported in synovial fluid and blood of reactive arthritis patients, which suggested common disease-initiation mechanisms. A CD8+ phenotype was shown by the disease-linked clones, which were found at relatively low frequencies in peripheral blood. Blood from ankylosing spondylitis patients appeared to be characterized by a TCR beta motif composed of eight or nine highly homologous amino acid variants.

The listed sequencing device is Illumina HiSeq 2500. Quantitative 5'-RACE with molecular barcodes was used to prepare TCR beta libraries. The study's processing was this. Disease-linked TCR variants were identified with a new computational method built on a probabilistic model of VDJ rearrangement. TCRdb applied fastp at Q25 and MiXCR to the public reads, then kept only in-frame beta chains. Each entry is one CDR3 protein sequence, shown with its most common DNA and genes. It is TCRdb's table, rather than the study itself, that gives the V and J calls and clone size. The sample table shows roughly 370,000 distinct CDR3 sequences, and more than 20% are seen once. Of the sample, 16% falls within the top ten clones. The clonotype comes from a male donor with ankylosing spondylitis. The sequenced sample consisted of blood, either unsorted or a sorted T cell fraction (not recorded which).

CDR3 region: CASSFKGTDTQYF. The DNA reads TGTGCCAGCAGCTTCAAGGGCACAGATACGCAGTATTTT. The chain is encoded by TRBV7-2 joined to TRBJ2-3; the D gene remains uncertain. At the junction V is shortened by 3 bases and J by 1 base, with 5 bases in between. The CDR3 starts with the cysteine, ends with the phenylalanine, and has 13 residues. Solely the CDR3 DNA is kept, with 39 bases framed from the first base. The germline V gene provides CDR1 SGHTA and CDR2 FQGNSA.